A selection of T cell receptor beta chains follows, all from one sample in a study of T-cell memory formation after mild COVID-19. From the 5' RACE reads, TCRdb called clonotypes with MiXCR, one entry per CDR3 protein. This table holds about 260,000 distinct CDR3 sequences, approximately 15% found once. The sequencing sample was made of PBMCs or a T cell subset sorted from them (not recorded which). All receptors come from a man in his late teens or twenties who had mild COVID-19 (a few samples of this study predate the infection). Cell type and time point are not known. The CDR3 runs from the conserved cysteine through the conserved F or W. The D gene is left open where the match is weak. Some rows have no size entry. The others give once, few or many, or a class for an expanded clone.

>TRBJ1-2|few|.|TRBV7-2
CASSPLSGPIYGYTF
TGTGCCAGCAGCCCACTTTCCGGCCCCATTTACGGCTACACCTTC
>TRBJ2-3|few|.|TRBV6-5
CASSLTGGDPDTQYF
TGTGCCAGCAGCCTAACGGGCGGGGACCCAGATACGCAGTATTTT
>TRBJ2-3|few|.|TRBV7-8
CASSLVIRTDTQYF
TGTGCCAGCAGCTTAGTCATTCGCACAGATACGCAGTATTTT
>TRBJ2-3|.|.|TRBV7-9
CASSYSGTPSTDTQYF
TGTGCCAGCAGCTATTCCGGGACACCAAGCACAGATACGCAGTATTTT
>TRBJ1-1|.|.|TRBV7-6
CASSQSGEVRAFF
TGTGCCAGCAGTCAATCAGGGGAGGTGCGAGCTTTCTTT
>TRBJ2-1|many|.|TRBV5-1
CASSPGGAQGFF
TGCGCCAGCAGCCCGGGGGGCGCCCAGGGGTTCTTC
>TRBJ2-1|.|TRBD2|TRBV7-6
CASSAGGAGDEQFF
TGTGCCAGCAGCGCCGGGGGGGCTGGGGATGAGCAGTTCTTC
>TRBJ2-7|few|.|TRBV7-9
CASSDDEGRWWGYEQYF
TGTGCCAGCAGCGACGACGAGGGACGGTGGTGGGGCTACGAGCAGTACTTC
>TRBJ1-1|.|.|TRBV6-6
CASSYSSGRVTEAFF
TGTGCCAGCAGTTACTCGTCAGGGAGGGTAACTGAAGCTTTCTTT
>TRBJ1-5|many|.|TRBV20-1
CSAIGASNQPQHF
TGCAGTGCTATTGGGGCGAGCAATCAGCCCCAGCATTTT
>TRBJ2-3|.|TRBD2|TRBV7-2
CASSFGSGGAGTQYF
TGTGCCAGCAGCTTCGGCAGCGGGGGGGCCGGTACGCAGTATTTT
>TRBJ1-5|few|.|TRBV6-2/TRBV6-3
CASSTRGVDNQPQHF
TGTGCCAGCAGTACCCGGGGGGTCGACAATCAGCCCCAGCATTTT
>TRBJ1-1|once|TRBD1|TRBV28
CASGTGWKSEAFF
TGTGCCAGCGGGACAGGGTGGAAATCTGAAGCTTTCTTT
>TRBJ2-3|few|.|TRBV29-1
CSVEKAAVENTQYF
TGCAGCGTTGAAAAGGCGGCGGTTGAGAATACGCAGTATTTT
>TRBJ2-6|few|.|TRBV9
CASSVAGLWWGSGANVLTF
TGTGCCAGCAGCGTGGCGGGGTTATGGTGGGGGTCCGGGGCCAACGTCCTGACTTTC
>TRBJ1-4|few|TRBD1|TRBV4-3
CASSQGTGHEKLFF
TGCGCCAGCAGCCAAGGGACAGGGCATGAAAAACTGTTTTTT
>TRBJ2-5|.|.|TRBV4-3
CASSQVDWVFQETQYF
TGCGCCAGCAGCCAAGTGGATTGGGTTTTCCAAGAGACCCAGTACTTC
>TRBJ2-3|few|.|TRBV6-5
CASSSGGEGTDTQYF
TGTGCCAGCAGTTCGGGCGGGGAGGGCACAGATACGCAGTATTTT
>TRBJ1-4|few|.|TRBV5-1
CASSLIGDRKLFF
TGCGCCAGCAGCTTGATCGGAGACCGAAAACTGTTTTTT
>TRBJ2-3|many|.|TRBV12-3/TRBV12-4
CASSLGPLHTQYF
TGTGCCAGCAGTTTAGGTCCCTTACATACGCAGTATTTT
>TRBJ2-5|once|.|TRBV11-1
CASSPRAGSRETQYF
TGTGCCAGCAGCCCTAGGGCGGGCTCGAGGGAGACCCAGTACTTC
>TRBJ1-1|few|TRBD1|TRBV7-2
CASSLSGTGWTEAFF
TGTGCCAGCAGCTTATCCGGGACAGGGTGGACTGAAGCTTTCTTT
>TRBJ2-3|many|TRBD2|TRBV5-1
CASSSFSLAATDTQYF
TGCGCCAGCAGCAGCTTCTCACTAGCGGCGACAGATACGCAGTATTTT
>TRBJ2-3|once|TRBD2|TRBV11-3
CASSFCGGLSLPSTDTQYF
TGTGCCAGCAGCTTTTGCGGGGGGCTGAGCCTCCCTAGCACAGATACGCAGTATTTT
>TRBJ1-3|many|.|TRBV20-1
CSARDGGAFGNTIYF
TGCAGTGCCAGGGACGGCGGGGCCTTTGGAAACACCATATATTTT
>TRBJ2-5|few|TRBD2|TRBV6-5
CASGPSGAFQETQYF
TGTGCCAGCGGCCCTAGCGGGGCCTTCCAAGAGACCCAGTACTTC
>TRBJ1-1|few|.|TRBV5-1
CASSGYRGGTEAFF
TGCGCCAGCAGCGGGTACCGGGGAGGGACTGAAGCTTTCTTT
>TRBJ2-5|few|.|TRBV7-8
CASSPRGGGQETQYF
TGTGCCAGCAGCCCGCGCGGTGGGGGGCAAGAGACCCAGTACTTC
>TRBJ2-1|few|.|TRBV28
CASSLAGLEGKNEQFF
TGTGCCAGCAGTTTAGCCGGGTTGGAGGGGAAAAATGAGCAGTTCTTC
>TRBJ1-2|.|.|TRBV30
CAWSVGTGLYGYTF
TGTGCCTGGAGTGTCGGGACCGGGCTCTATGGCTACACCTTC
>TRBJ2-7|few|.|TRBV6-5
CASSYSTDSYEQYF
TGTGCCAGCAGTTACTCGACCGATTCCTACGAGCAGTACTTC
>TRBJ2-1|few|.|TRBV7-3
CASSQTPSSYNEQFF
TGTGCCAGCAGTCAAACTCCGAGCTCCTACAATGAGCAGTTCTTC
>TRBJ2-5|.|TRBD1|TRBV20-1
CSAGTAIQETQYF
TGCAGTGCGGGGACAGCAATCCAAGAGACCCAGTACTTC
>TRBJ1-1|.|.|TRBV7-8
CASSNPSAAPNTEAFF
TGTGCCAGCAGTAACCCCTCTGCGGCACCGAACACTGAAGCTTTCTTT
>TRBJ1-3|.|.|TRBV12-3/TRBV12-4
CASSLLGSSGNTIYF
TGTGCCAGCAGTTTACTGGGGAGCTCTGGAAACACCATATATTTT
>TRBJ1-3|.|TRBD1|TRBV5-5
CASSMGQGSATIYF
TGTGCCAGCAGCATGGGACAGGGTTCTGCCACCATATATTTT
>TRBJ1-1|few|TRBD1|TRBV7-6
CASSLEDTGEVDTEAFF
TGTGCCAGCAGCTTAGAGGATACAGGGGAGGTTGACACTGAAGCTTTCTTT
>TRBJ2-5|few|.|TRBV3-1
CASSQDERETQYF
TGTGCCAGCAGCCAAGATGAGCGGGAGACCCAGTACTTC
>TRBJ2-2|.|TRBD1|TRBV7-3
CASSLGDRETGELFF
TGTGCCAGCAGCTTAGGGGACAGGGAGACCGGGGAGCTGTTTTTT
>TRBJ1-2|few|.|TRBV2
CASRTGGGTDGGYTF
TGTGCCAGCAGGACTGGGGGAGGGACCGATGGAGGCTACACCTTC
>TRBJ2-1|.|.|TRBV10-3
CAISELGLHNEQFF
TGTGCCATCAGTGAGTTGGGCCTCCACAATGAGCAGTTCTTC
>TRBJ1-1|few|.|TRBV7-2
CASSLLGSGSAFF
TGTGCCAGCAGCTTATTAGGGTCAGGGTCAGCTTTCTTT
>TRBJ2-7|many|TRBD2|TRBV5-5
CASRVAGRYEQYF
TGTGCCAGCAGGGTAGCGGGGAGGTACGAGCAGTACTTC
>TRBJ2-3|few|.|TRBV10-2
CASSESGGTDTQYF
TGCGCCAGCAGTGAGTCAGGGGGGACAGATACGCAGTATTTT
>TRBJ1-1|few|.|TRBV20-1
CSASSGSTEAFF
TGCAGTGCTAGTAGCGGTTCCACTGAAGCTTTCTTT
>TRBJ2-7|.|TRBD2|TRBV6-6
CASSPPWRGSSYEQYF
TGTGCCAGCAGTCCCCCCTGGCGGGGGAGCTCCTACGAGCAGTACTTC
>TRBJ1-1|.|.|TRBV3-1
CASGFGRTTEAFF
TGTGCCAGCGGCTTTGGCAGGACAACTGAAGCTTTCTTT
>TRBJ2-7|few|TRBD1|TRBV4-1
CASSQDRGTGPITF
TGCGCCAGCAGCCAAGATCGAGGGACAGGGCCCATTACGTTC
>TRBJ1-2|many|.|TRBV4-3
CASSQASGQTNYGYTF
TGCGCCAGCAGCCAAGCCTCTGGACAGACTAACTATGGCTACACCTTC
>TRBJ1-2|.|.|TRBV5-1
CASSLEGSGGYTF
TGCGCCAGCAGCTTGGAAGGATCGGGTGGCTACACCTTC
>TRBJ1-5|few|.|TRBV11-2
CASSLGRGGHGQPQHF
TGTGCCAGCAGCTTAGGCAGGGGAGGACACGGTCAGCCCCAGCATTTT
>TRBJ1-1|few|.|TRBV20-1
CSARKDRRADTEAFF
TGCAGTGCTAGAAAGGACAGAAGGGCGGACACTGAAGCTTTCTTT
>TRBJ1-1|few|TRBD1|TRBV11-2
CASSFSVGQGMNTEAFF
TGTGCCAGCAGCTTCTCTGTCGGACAGGGGATGAACACTGAAGCTTTCTTT
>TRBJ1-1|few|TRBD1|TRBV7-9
CASSSRTGWNTEAFF
TGTGCCAGCAGCTCACGGACAGGGTGGAACACTGAAGCTTTCTTT
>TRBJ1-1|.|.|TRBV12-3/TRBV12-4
CASSRTSLQGAFF
TGTGCCAGCAGCCGGACCTCCCTACAAGGAGCTTTCTTT
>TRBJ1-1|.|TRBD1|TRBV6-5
CASSYGGTGGAFF
TGTGCCAGCAGTTACGGGGGGACAGGGGGAGCTTTCTTT